This entry concerns a single T cell receptor beta chain. What it binds is unknown. The data originate from a study of CD8+ T cells in alopecia areata. Whole-study results and caveats: Scalp samples also contribute reads from the resident alphabeta T cells found in normal skin.

Extracted RNA was reverse transcribed into cDNA, the sequencing template. Clones were sequenced by immunoSEQ multiplex PCR, and TCRdb holds only the in-frame ones, with some missing. The table shows some 180,000 clones, with 56% occurring only once. The CDR3 spans 17 residues. Trimming stripped 4 bases from V and 6 bases from J, with 22 bases between. Germline CDR1 is LNHNV and CDR2 is YYDKDF (reference sequence). Sorting separated CD4+ and CD8+ T cells out of PBMCs. The sequencing sample was made of CD8+ T cells sorted from blood. The sequence was collected from a human donor in good health. V gene TRBV15 combines with J gene TRBJ2-1; D may be TRBD2 (6 bases). CDR3 residues: CATSKEGLDVFPNEQFF. CDR3 in DNA: TGTGCCACCAGCAAGGAGGGGCTAGACGTATTCCCCAATGAGCAGTTCTTC.